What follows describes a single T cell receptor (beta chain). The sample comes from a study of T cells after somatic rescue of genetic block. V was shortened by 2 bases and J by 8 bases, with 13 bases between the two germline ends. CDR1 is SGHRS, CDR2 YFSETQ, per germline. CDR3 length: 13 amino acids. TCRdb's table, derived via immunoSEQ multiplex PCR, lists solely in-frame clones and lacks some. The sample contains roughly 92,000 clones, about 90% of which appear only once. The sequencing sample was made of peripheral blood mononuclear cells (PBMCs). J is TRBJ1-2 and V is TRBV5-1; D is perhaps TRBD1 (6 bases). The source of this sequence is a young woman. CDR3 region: CASSLQGQDGYTF. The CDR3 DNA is TGCGCCAGCAGCTTACAGGGTCAAGACGGCTACACCTTC.